The subject of this entry is one TCR beta chain. Its specificity is not known. A 5'RACE template-switching step, the method used to make TCR cDNA, added a universal primer site and UMIs. TCRdb reprocessed the 5' RACE reads with MiXCR, giving one entry per CDR3 protein. This sample has about 300,000 distinct CDR3 sequences; around 6.8% occur once, and the top ten carry over 15%. The CDR3 totals 13 residues. V lost 6 bases and J lost 6, with 12 bases in between. This entry belongs to a study of T cells after yellow fever vaccination. Notes on the study in general: Faster peaking, at day 5 versus 15, marked a secondary response that was weaker. Primary-vaccination clones mostly resurfaced post-booster (nearly 97% CD4, approximately 87% CD8).

The chain employs TRBV12-3 or TRBV12-4 and TRBJ2-1; D not resolved. This clonotype was sampled from a man aged 18 to 30 who received the YFV17D yellow fever vaccine. The material sequenced was PBMCs, taken roughly 45 days after the first yellow fever vaccination. The CDR3 DNA reads as TGTGCCAGCAGCCTTTCCCCCCCCAATGAGCAGTTCTTC. It encodes CASSLSPPNEQFF.